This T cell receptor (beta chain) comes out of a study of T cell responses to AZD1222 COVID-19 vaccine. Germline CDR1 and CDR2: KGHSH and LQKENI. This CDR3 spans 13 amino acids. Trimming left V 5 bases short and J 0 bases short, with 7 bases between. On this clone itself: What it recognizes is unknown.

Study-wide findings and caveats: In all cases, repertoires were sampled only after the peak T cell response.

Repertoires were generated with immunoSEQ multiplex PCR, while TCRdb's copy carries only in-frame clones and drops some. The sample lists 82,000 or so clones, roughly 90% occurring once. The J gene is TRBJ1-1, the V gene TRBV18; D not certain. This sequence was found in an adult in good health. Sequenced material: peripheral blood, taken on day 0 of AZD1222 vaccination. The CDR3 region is CASSTDMNTEAFF. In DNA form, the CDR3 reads TGTGCCAGCTCAACCGACATGAACACTGAAGCTTTCTTT.